Shown below are 27 T cell receptor beta chains from a single sample sequenced in a study of blood T cell repertoires in COVID-19. Only in-frame clones appear in the TCRdb table, and some are missing; sequencing was by immunoSEQ multiplex PCR. The sample includes about 100,000 clones, just over 90% of them seen just once. Specimen: peripheral blood. All receptors derive from a man aged 45-65 years with active COVID-19.

The V call is TRBV5-5, the J call TRBJ2-7, with TRBD1 matching 7 bases. Germline V gene sequence: CDR1 SGHKS, CDR2 YYEKEE (reference sequence). CDR3 length equals 19 residues. Trimming removed 0 bases from V and 0 bases from J; junction bases left unmatched: 15. The CDR3 nucleotides read TGTGCCAGCAGCTTGGCCCCCCCAGGGGGATCGGGCAGCTCCTACGAGCAGTACTTC. Amino acids: CASSLAPPGGSGSSYEQYF.

This rearrangement joins TRBV11-3 to TRBJ2-2; 10 bases line up with TRBD1. The CDR3 contains 17 residues. The V segment lost 1 base and the J segment 5 bases; nucleotides outside the gene matches: 7. Germline V gene data show CDR1 as SGHNT and CDR2 as YENEEA. The CDR3 DNA reads as TGTGCCAGCAGCTTAGGAGGGGACAGGGGACAAACCGGGGAGCTGTTTTTT. Encoded protein: CASSLGGDRGQTGELFF.

This clone was seen once. V is TRBV12-5 and J is TRBJ2-4; TRBD1 is a possible D gene (5 bases). The CDR3 contains 14 residues. The germline CDR1 and CDR2 sequences are LGHNT and FRNRAP. V gave up 2 bases and J gave up 14 bases, with 19 bases separating them. The CDR3 sequence: CASGLMGQGEKEYF. DNA of the CDR3: TGTGCTAGTGGTTTGATGGGCCAGGGCGAGAAGGAGTACTTC.

The chain recombines TRBV19 with TRBJ2-5; 8 nucleotides align to TRBD2. CDR3 length: 14 residues. Germline V CDR1 and CDR2: LNHDA, SQIVND (reference sequence). J was trimmed by 5 bases and V by 4 bases; bases with no gene match: 6. CDR3 nucleotide sequence: TGTGCCAGTAGTAAAGGAGCGGGAGCGGAGACCCAGTACTTC. Amino acid sequence: CASSKGAGAETQYF.

This chain links TRBV5-1 with TRBJ2-3, with 8 bases lining up with TRBD2. Trimming removed 2 bases from V and 6 bases from J; junction bases left unmatched: 5. Germline V gene lookup returns CDR1 SGHRS and CDR2 YFSETQ. The CDR3 runs 14 residues. The DNA for the CDR3 is TGCGCCAGCAGCTTTGAACTAGCGGTGGATACGCAGTATTTT. Its protein product is CASSFELAVDTQYF.

This chain uses TRBV11-2 with TRBJ2-2, with 11 bases aligning to TRBD1. The CDR3 runs 16 residues. Trimming took 5 bases from V and 2 from J; bases not matched to a gene: 4. The germline V gene encodes CDR1 SGHAT and CDR2 FQNNGV. CDR3: CASSGGQGANTGELFF. The CDR3 nucleotides are TGTGCCAGCAGCGGTGGACAGGGGGCTAACACCGGGGAGCTGTTTTTT.

The chain carries TRBV7-3 and TRBJ2-2, with D possibly matching TRBD1 (6 bases). The CDR3 is 15 amino acids. Trimming cost V 5 bases and J 4 bases, with 14 bases left between them. Germline lookup yields CDR1 SGHTA and CDR2 FQGTGA. DNA for the CDR3: TGTGCCAGCAGCGCAACAGGGTTGGGCACCGGGGAGCTGTTTTTT. This gives the protein CASSATGLGTGELFF. The variable domain in full, completed from reference TRBV7-3 and TRBJ2-2, reads GAGVSQTPSNKVTEKGKYVELRCDPISGHTALYWYRQSLGQGPEFLIYFQGTGAADDSGLPNDRFFAVRPEGSVSTLKIQRTERGDSAVYLCASSATGLGTGELFFGEGSRLTVL.

The chain combines TRBV7-9 with TRBJ1-4, with a tentative D call TRBD1 (6 bases). This CDR3 spans 14 amino acids. Germline V lookup: CDR1 SEHNR, CDR2 FQNEAQ (reference sequence). Trimming pared 6 bases from V and 4 bases from J, leaving 12 bases between. The CDR3 reads CASRQQGNNEKLFF. The CDR3 DNA follows: TGTGCCAGCAGACAACAGGGCAATAATGAAAAACTGTTTTTT.

The chain carries TRBV30 and TRBJ1-2; no reliable D call. The CDR3 has 14 amino acids. The germline gives CDR1 GTSNPN, CDR2 SVGIG (reference sequence). Between the trimmed V and J ends, which lost 4 bases and 4 bases, there was a span of 16 bases. CDR3 sequence reads: CAWTPDSEIYGYTF. The CDR3 DNA reads TGTGCCTGGACCCCCGACTCGGAGATCTATGGCTACACCTTC.

As concerns this clone: At one of its ends the junction is not consistent with the germline gene, which may arise from a read error. The chain recombines TRBV11-2 with TRBJ2-7; 12 bases map to TRBD1. The V gene's germline CDR1 is SGHAT and CDR2 FQNNGV. The CDR3 is 13 residues long. The CDR3 nucleotides are TGTGCCAGCAGCTTAGGAGCGGGACAGGGGGCAGCTTTC. Its protein product is CASSLGAGQGAAF. The whole variable domain, remainder taken from reference TRBV11-2 and TRBJ2-7, is EAGVAQSPRYKIIEKRQSVAFWCNPISGHATLYWYQQILGQGPKLLIQFQNNGVVDDSQLPKDRFSAERLKGVDSTLKIQPAKLEDSAVYLCASSLGAGQGAAFGPGTRLTVT.

The rearrangement uses TRBV7-7 and TRBJ2-5, with D unclear. This CDR3 region has 15 residues. V was trimmed by 1 base and J by 3 bases, leaving 12 bases between them. Germline CDR1 reads SSHAT; CDR2 reads FNYEAQ (reference sequence). This CDR3 is CASSLGRHWEETQYF. CDR3 coding DNA: TGTGCCAGCAGCTTAGGGCGGCACTGGGAAGAGACCCAGTACTTC.

The V gene is TRBV12-5, the J gene TRBJ1-5; weak D call: TRBD1 (6 bases). CDR3 length: 15 amino acids. The V gene's germline CDR1 is LGHNT and CDR2 FRNRAP. Trimming took off 6 bases at V and 3 bases at J, with 15 bases between the two ends. The CDR3 region has the DNA TGTGCTAGTGGAACAGGGTCGGGCCACAATCAGCCCCAGCATTTT. Translating it yields CASGTGSGHNQPQHF.

The chain links TRBV6-2 or TRBV6-3 to TRBJ1-5; TRBD1 matches 8 bases. Germline trimming cut 2 bases from V and 2 bases from J; bases unmatched to any gene: 8. This CDR3 is built from 17 residues. Germline CDR1 reads MNHEY; CDR2 reads SVGEGT. The CDR3 loop reads CASSYPQGARGNQPQHF. In nucleotides, the CDR3 is TGTGCCAGCAGTTACCCGCAGGGGGCAAGGGGCAATCAGCCCCAGCATTTT.

This clone has only a few counts. The chain links TRBV10-3 to TRBJ1-4; maybe TRBD1 (6 bases). Trimming removed 0 bases from V and 2 bases from J, with 7 bases in between. The CDR3 runs to 15 residues. The germline V gene has CDR1 ENHRY and CDR2 SYGVKD. The CDR3 coding sequence is TGTGCCATCAGTGAGTCCGACAGGACTAATGAAAAACTGTTTTTT. Translation: CAISESDRTNEKLFF.

In regard to this clone: This same CDR3 is encoded by further DNA sequences in the sample. V usage is TRBV2 and J usage is TRBJ2-2; 9 bases align to TRBD1. Per germline, CDR1 SNHLY and CDR2 FYNNEI. The V segment lost 3 bases and the J segment 3 bases; nucleotides outside the gene matches: 8. This CDR3 region has 17 residues. The CDR3 region has the DNA TGTGCCAGCAGTGAGTCATGGGACAGGGTCGACACCGGGGAGCTGTTTTTT. This sequence encodes CASSESWDRVDTGELFF.

The chain recombines TRBV7-9 with TRBJ2-3, with TRBD2 matching 7 bases. CDR1 is SEHNR and CDR2 is FQNEAQ in the germline V gene (reference sequence). With V trimmed by 0 bases and J by 2 bases, 11 bases remained unmatched. This CDR3 region has 18 residues. As DNA, the CDR3 is TGTGCCAGCAGCTTAGCGCTAATGGGGGGGGGACCCACAGATACGCAGTATTTT. Its translation: CASSLALMGGGPTDTQYF.

The V call is TRBV11-3, the J call TRBJ1-5, with a possible D match to TRBD1 (6 bases). The V and J ends lost 1 base and 0 bases respectively, with 16 bases between them. Germline loops: CDR1 SGHNT, CDR2 YENEEA. This CDR3 spans 18 amino acids. The CDR3 DNA reads TGTGCCAGCAGCTTAGTGGGACACAACTCGTATAGCAATCAGCCCCAGCATTTT. Its protein product is CASSLVGHNSYSNQPQHF.

This rearrangement joins TRBV19 to TRBJ1-4, with D hard to call. Between the trimmed V and J ends, which lost 2 bases and 11 bases, there was a span of 15 bases. The CDR3 has 14 amino acids. Germline loops: CDR1 LNHDA, CDR2 SQIVND (reference sequence). CDR3 sequence reads: CASSIRENVGKLFF. For the CDR3, the DNA is TGTGCCAGTAGTATACGGGAGAACGTTGGGAAACTGTTTTTT.

This chain uses TRBV3-1 (or the pseudogene TRBV3-2) with TRBJ1-4; no clear D gene. This CDR3 spans 12 amino acids. V dropped 3 bases and J dropped 8 bases, with 7 bases sitting between them. Germline loops: CDR1 LGHDT, CDR2 YNNKEL (reference sequence). This CDR3 reads CASSQGKEKLFF. CDR3 nucleotide sequence: TGTGCCAGCAGCCAGGGCAAGGAAAAACTGTTTTTT.

The chain is built from TRBV6-1 and TRBJ2-7; TRBD2 is a possible D gene (6 bases). The CDR3 has 14 amino acids. Germline CDR1 and CDR2: MNHNS and SASEGT. Trimming took off 2 bases at V and 2 bases at J, with 10 bases between the two ends. For the CDR3, the DNA is TGTGCCAGCAGTGAATCCCGACTAGCCTACGAGCAGTACTTC. This codes for CASSESRLAYEQYF.

The chain has TRBV6-6 and TRBJ1-5; TRBD1 agrees at 7 bases. The junction had 5 bases not matched to a gene; V was cut back by 5 bases and J by 4 bases. The CDR3 covers 14 residues. CDR1 MNHNY and CDR2 SVGAGI come from the germline V gene (reference sequence). The CDR3 DNA is TGTGCCAGCAGTGACAGGGCGGGGAATCAGCCCCAGCATTTT. It specifies CASSDRAGNQPQHF.

The chain combines TRBV6-5 with TRBJ2-2, with TRBD2 as a possible D gene (5 bases). The CDR3 loop spans 16 amino acids. The ends were cut back, 0 bases at V and 4 bases at J, with 12 bases in the middle. Germline CDR1 is MNHEY and CDR2 is SVGAGI. CDR3: CASSYSRFEGTGELFF. Written as DNA, the CDR3 is TGTGCCAGCAGTTACTCGCGATTTGAGGGCACCGGGGAGCTGTTTTTT.

The gene calls are TRBV2 and TRBJ2-7; D is perhaps TRBD2 (7 bases). V lost 10 bases and J lost 6, with 19 bases in between. Looked up from germline, CDR1 is SNHLY and CDR2 is FYNNEI. The CDR3 consists of 13 residues. CDR3 bases: TGTGCCACGCAGAGGGGGGGATTGTTCGAGCAGTACTTC. Translating gives CATQRGGLFEQYF.

The chain uses TRBV4-1 and TRBJ1-1; 8 bases agree with TRBD1. Germline V gene lookup returns CDR1 MGHRA and CDR2 YSYEKL. After removal of 2 bases from V and 6 bases from J, the junction contained 5 bases not matched to a gene. CDR3 length: 14 residues. For the CDR3, the DNA is TGCGCCAGCAGCCAACGGACAGGGATGGCTGAAGCTTTCTTT. Translating it yields CASSQRTGMAEAFF.

The genes are TRBV5-6 and TRBJ2-5, with D uncertain. Trimming took off 3 bases at V and 2 bases at J, with 11 bases between the two ends. CDR1 is SGHDT, CDR2 YYEEEE, per germline. The CDR3 extends over 14 amino acids. The CDR3 region has the DNA TGTGCCAGCAGCTCCGACACGCTGCAAGAGACCCAGTACTTC. This translates into CASSSDTLQETQYF.

V gene TRBV5-4 combines with J gene TRBJ2-3, with 9 positions matching TRBD1. The CDR3 loop spans 15 amino acids. Germline V gives CDR1 SGHNT, CDR2 YYREEE (reference sequence). Germline trimming cut 4 bases from V and 4 bases from J; bases unmatched to any gene: 7. The CDR3 loop is CASSPPGQGPDTQYF. The CDR3 DNA reads as TGTGCCAGCAGCCCCCCGGGACAGGGTCCAGATACGCAGTATTTT.

The V and J genes are TRBV7-8 and TRBJ2-3; no clear D. Trimming pared 8 bases from V and 0 bases from J, leaving 18 bases between. Germline values: CDR1 SGHVS, CDR2 FQNEAQ. The CDR3 covers 16 residues. The CDR3 region has the DNA TGTGCCAGCGGCGGATCCTGGGTAGCTAGCACAGATACGCAGTATTTT. This codes for CASGGSWVASTDTQYF.